This T cell receptor beta chain was captured in a study of PD-L1 blockade in urothelial cancer. Sequenced by immunoSEQ multiplex PCR; TCRdb stores in-frame clones only, minus some. The sample lists roughly 40,000 clones; over 75% were seen once. With regard to this clone: Its antigen is still unknown. A read error may account for a junction end that differs from germline.

Points from the study as a whole: Improved survival was predicted by pretreatment blood TCR clonality below the median.

Documented time point: pretreatment peripheral blood. The input for sequencing was PBMCs, taken around atezolizumab (anti-PD-L1) treatment. This receptor was obtained from a donor at least 40 years old with urothelial cancer.

CDR3 loop: CATGGSNRPQHF. The CDR3 DNA sequence: TGTGCCACCGGGGGATCCAATCGGCCCCAGCATTTT. The rearrangement uses TRBV6-1 and TRBJ1-5, with D possibly matching TRBD1 (5 bases). This CDR3 is 12 amino acids long. Germline values: CDR1 MNHNS, CDR2 SASEGT.